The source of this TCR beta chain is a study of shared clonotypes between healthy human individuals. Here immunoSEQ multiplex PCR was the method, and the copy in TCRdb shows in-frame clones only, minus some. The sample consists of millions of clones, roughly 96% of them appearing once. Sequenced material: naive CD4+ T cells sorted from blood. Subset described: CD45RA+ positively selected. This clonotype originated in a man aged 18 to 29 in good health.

CDR3 sequence reads: CASRPRQGGQPQHF. CDR3 DNA: TGTGCCAGCAGACCTCGACAGGGAGGTCAGCCCCAGCATTTT. The chain carries TRBV6-5 and TRBJ1-5, with TRBD1 identical over 7 bases. The trim removed 6 bases at V and 6 bases at J, leaving 8 bases unmatched. The germline V gene encodes CDR1 MNHEY and CDR2 SVGAGI. The CDR3 has 14 residues.